This entry concerns a single T cell receptor (beta chain). This entry is derived from a study of blood T cell repertoires in COVID-19. Study summary: Acute and convalescent COVID-19 samples came from the United States, Italy and Spain.

Original methodology: Amplification of reference gene primers provided the estimated nucleated cell counts. Sequencing was performed with immunoSEQ multiplex PCR; in TCRdb, only in-frame clones are kept and a portion is missing. The D gene and trimming were derived from the DNA, and the V and J assignments and clone size from that table. The profile shows around 220,000 clones, about nine tenths of them singletons. The receptor was derived from a woman aged 30 to 39 with acute COVID-19. The specimen sequenced was PBMCs or T cells enriched from blood (not recorded which).

The CDR3 spells CASSSGGASYNSPLHF. The CDR3 bases are TGTGCCAGCAGTTCAGGGGGCGCTTCCTATAATTCACCCCTCCACTTT. The J gene is TRBJ1-6, the V gene TRBV7-9; 8 bases are shared with TRBD1. This CDR3 is 16 amino acids long. After removal of 6 bases from V and 1 base from J, the junction contained 5 bases not matched to a gene. CDR1 is SEHNR and CDR2 is FQNEAQ in the germline V gene (reference sequence).